Below are 21 T cell receptor beta chains sequenced from a single sample in a study of cytomegalovirus exposure and HLA in healthy donors (dated by TCRdb to about 2017). The library was generated by the immunoSEQ multiplex PCR assay. For the multiplex PCR, a mixture combining 60 forward primers for TCR Vbeta segments and 13 reverse primers for TCR Jbeta segments was used. Held by TCRdb, this immuneACCESS table contains in-frame sequences only and omits some clones. Under half of the omission traces to an unresolved V gene where checked; the cause of the rest is unknown. This sample comprises about 160,000 clones, more than 80% of them detected only once. The ten largest clones capture less than 3% of the sample. Sequencing input: PBMCs. These receptors came from a male donor in good health and CMV-seronegative.

The V call is TRBV4-1, the J call TRBJ1-6; 8 nucleotides match TRBD1. The CDR3 length is 15 residues. Trimming at V came to 5 bases and at J to 10 bases, leaving 10 bases not matched to a gene. Germline CDR1 reads MGHRA; CDR2 reads YSYEKL. Here the CDR3 DNA reads TGCGCCAGCAGCTCGACAGGGGAAGCAGGCTCACCCCTCCACTTT. Translating it yields CASSSTGEAGSPLHF.

This rearrangement joins TRBV28 to TRBJ2-1; TRBD1 is a possible D gene (6 bases). The V gene's germline CDR1 is MDHEN and CDR2 SYDVKM. There are 15 residues in the CDR3. The ends were cut back, 0 bases at V and 6 bases at J, with 12 bases in the middle. CDR3 protein: CASSLWWGHFNEQFF. The CDR3 DNA sequence: TGTGCCAGCAGTTTATGGTGGGGACACTTCAATGAGCAGTTCTTC. Full variable domain (outside the CDR3, taken from reference TRBV28 and TRBJ2-1): DVKVTQSSRYLVKRTGEKVFLECVQDMDHENMFWYRQDPGLGLRLIYFSYDVKMKEKGDIPEGYSVSREKKERFSLILESASTNQTSMYLCASSLWWGHFNEQFFGPGTRLTVL.

This rearrangement joins TRBV5-1 to TRBJ2-7; 8 positions match TRBD1. J gave up 0 bases and V 4 bases, and 6 bases lay outside the gene matches. Germline CDR1 and CDR2: SGHRS and YFSETQ. The CDR3 covers 15 residues. The CDR3 coding sequence is TGCGCCAGCAGCCTGCGGACAGGGAGCTCCTACGAGCAGTACTTC. Encoded protein: CASSLRTGSSYEQYF. The whole variable domain, remainder taken from reference TRBV5-1 and TRBJ2-7, is KAGVTQTPRYLIKTRGQQVTLSCSPISGHRSVSWYQQTPGQGLQFLFEYFSETQRNKGNFPGRFSGRQFSNSRSEMNVSTLELGDSALYLCASSLRTGSSYEQYFGPGTRLTVT.

The chain links TRBV6-1 to TRBJ2-7, with D hard to call. Trimming left V 3 bases short and J 3 bases short, with 12 bases between. Per germline, CDR1 MNHNS and CDR2 SASEGT. There are 14 residues in the CDR3. CDR3 nucleotides: TGTGCCAGCAGTGAGAACCCGGGTAGCTACGAGCAGTACTTC. As protein: CASSENPGSYEQYF.

The chain uses TRBV4-3 and TRBJ2-3, with 7 bases that match TRBD2. Trimming took 0 bases from V and 6 from J; bases not matched to a gene: 12. The germline CDR1 and CDR2 sequences are LGHNA and YSLEER. The CDR3 consists of 17 residues. CDR3 sequence: CASSQDGIAGLWDTQYF. Written as DNA, the CDR3 is TGCGCCAGCAGCCAAGACGGGATAGCGGGTCTGTGGGATACGCAGTATTTT.

The gene calls are TRBV29-1 and TRBJ1-5; D possibly corresponds to TRBD1 (5 bases). The CDR3 is 13 amino acids. V was trimmed by 6 bases and J by 4 bases, leaving 13 bases between them. Germline assignment: CDR1 SQVTM and CDR2 ANQGSEA. The CDR3 spells CSVGWGGNQPQHF. CDR3 bases: TGCAGCGTGGGGTGGGGGGGTAATCAGCCCCAGCATTTT.

This clone was observed a single time. The chain employs TRBV18 and TRBJ2-7, with D perhaps TRBD2 (5 bases). Per germline, CDR1 KGHSH and CDR2 LQKENI. CDR3 length equals 17 residues. Trimming shortened V by 2 bases and J by 0 bases, and 17 bases separated the two germline ends. In DNA, the CDR3 is TGTGCCAGCTCACCATTAGCTAGCTCAGATTCCTCCTACGAGCAGTACTTC. Its translation: CASSPLASSDSSYEQYF. The whole variable domain, remainder taken from reference TRBV18 and TRBJ2-7, is NAGVMQNPRHLVRRRGQEARLRCSPMKGHSHVYWYRQLPEEGLKFMVYLQKENIIDESGMPKERFSAEFPKEGPSILRIQQVVRGDSAAYFCASSPLASSDSSYEQYFGPGTRLTVT.

A remark on this clone: The sample has other DNA sequences that encode this CDR3 too. The chain joins TRBV7-9 to TRBJ1-1; TRBD1 aligns across 9 bases. Germline CDR1 SEHNR, CDR2 FQNEAQ (reference sequence). V lost 3 bases and J lost 5; bases outside the gene matches: 10. The CDR3 spans 16 residues. The CDR3 DNA follows: TGTGCCAGCAGCTTGCGACAGGGGGTTCTCCGAACTGAAGCTTTCTTT. Residues: CASSLRQGVLRTEAFF.

The chain couples TRBV4-1 to TRBJ1-5, with D perhaps matching TRBD1 (6 bases). Per the germline V gene, CDR1 is MGHRA and CDR2 is YSYEKL. The CDR3 totals 16 residues. V was pared by 0 bases and J by 4 bases, with 13 bases between. The CDR3 is CASSQESGALNQPQHF. The CDR3 DNA reads as TGCGCCAGCAGCCAAGAATCAGGGGCGCTAAATCAGCCCCAGCATTTT.

This clone appeared a few times. The chain combines TRBV5-1 with TRBJ1-1; maybe TRBD1 (5 bases). Looked up from germline, CDR1 is SGHRS and CDR2 is YFSETQ. V dropped 3 bases and J dropped 1 base, with 19 bases sitting between them. CDR3 length: 17 amino acids. The CDR3 sequence: CASSSWRGQGKNTEAFF. As DNA, the CDR3 is TGCGCCAGCAGCTCGTGGCGGGGTCAGGGAAAGAACACTGAAGCTTTCTTT.

The gene calls are TRBV5-4 and TRBJ2-3; 10 bases fit TRBD1. With V trimmed by 3 bases and J by 4 bases, 5 bases remained unmatched. CDR3 length: 15 amino acids. CDR1 SGHNT and CDR2 YYREEE come from the germline V gene (reference sequence). CDR3 sequence (DNA): TGTGCCAGCAGCTCCTGGACAGGGGGAGCAGATACGCAGTATTTT. Its protein product is CASSSWTGGADTQYF.

The gene calls are TRBV19 and TRBJ1-5; 7 bases match TRBD1. J was trimmed by 4 bases and V by 3 bases; bases with no gene match: 6. This CDR3 region has 15 residues. Germline CDR1 is LNHDA and CDR2 is SQIVND (reference sequence). The chain's CDR3 is CASSIYRDRNQPQHF. The CDR3 bases are TGTGCCAGTAGTATCTACCGGGACAGAAATCAGCCCCAGCATTTT.

V usage is TRBV28 and J usage is TRBJ1-5; no clear D gene. V lost 6 bases and J 1 base, leaving 13 bases between the germline ends. The germline CDR1 and CDR2 sequences are MDHEN and SYDVKM. This CDR3 comprises 15 residues. CDR3 in amino acids: CASSRRLKSNQPQHF. The DNA for the CDR3 is TGTGCCAGCAGCCGAAGACTGAAAAGCAATCAGCCCCAGCATTTT.

The chain combines TRBV10-3 with TRBJ2-5; D might be TRBD1 (6 bases). The end of the DNA is better explained by TRBJ2-7, so the J call may be wrong. Germline V gene data show CDR1 as ENHRY and CDR2 as SYGVKD. This CDR3 is built from 12 residues. Here the CDR3 reads CAISEVQGEQYF. The CDR3 bases are TGTGCCATCAGTGAAGTACAGGGCGAGCAGTACTTC.

The chain uses TRBV18 and TRBJ2-7; TRBD1 is a possible D gene (5 bases). This CDR3 has 13 amino acids. CDR1 and CDR2 from the germline V gene are KGHSH and LQKENI. Trimming removed 3 bases at V and 1 base at J, with 7 bases between. The CDR3 region has the DNA TGTGCCAGCTCACCCAGGGATTCCTACGAGCAGTACTTC. Protein sequence: CASSPRDSYEQYF.

The chain combines TRBV5-4 with TRBJ2-4; the match to TRBD2 covers 7 bases. Germline-derived CDR1 and CDR2 are SGHNT and YYREEE (reference sequence). After removal of 4 bases from V and 1 base from J, the junction contained 14 bases not matched to a gene. This CDR3 spans 18 amino acids. The DNA of the CDR3 is TGTGCCAGCAGCGGGGGGGGGAGGTTCGGTGGTGCCAAAAACATTCAGTACTTC. Encoded protein: CASSGGGRFGGAKNIQYF.

As concerns this clone: This sample also contains other DNA sequences that code for the same CDR3. The chain combines TRBV9 with TRBJ2-5; 7 bases match TRBD2. The length of the CDR3 is 14 residues. In germline, CDR1 is SGDLS, CDR2 YYNGEE. Unmatched junction bases numbered 4, after V lost 0 bases and J lost 5 bases. CDR3 sequence: CASSVGGSGETQYF. The CDR3 bases are TGTGCCAGCAGCGTAGGCGGGAGCGGGGAGACCCAGTACTTC.

This rearrangement joins TRBV5-1 to TRBJ2-7, with D possibly TRBD2 on 6 matching bases. Trimming cost V 3 bases and J 3 bases, with 19 bases left between them. The CDR3 consists of 16 residues. Germline V gene data show CDR1 as SGHRS and CDR2 as YFSETQ. This chain's CDR3 is CASSSGSGDGGYEQYF. Here the CDR3 DNA reads TGCGCCAGCAGCTCCGGATCCGGGGACGGGGGCTACGAGCAGTACTTC.

Note on this clone: At one end the junction does not follow the germline gene, possibly because of a read error. The rearrangement joins TRBV6-5 to TRBJ2-7; 11 positions agree with TRBD2. The CDR3 totals 16 residues. Germline V gene sequence: CDR1 MNHEY, CDR2 SVGAGI. CDR3 in amino acids: CASSYSGTSGGYEQHF. In DNA, the CDR3 is TGTGCCAGCAGTTACTCAGGTACTAGCGGGGGTTACGAGCAGCACTTC.

V and J are TRBV4-3 and TRBJ2-3; 10 bases fit TRBD2. The CDR3 consists of 16 residues. Per germline, CDR1 LGHNA and CDR2 YSLEER. Losses at the gene ends were 0 bases for V and 7 bases for J; bases not matched to a gene: 7. This CDR3 reads CASSQDASGSRNTQYF. The CDR3 region has the DNA TGCGCCAGCAGCCAAGACGCTAGCGGGAGTCGGAATACGCAGTATTTT.

The chain combines TRBV7-8 with TRBJ2-1; 14 nucleotides align to TRBD2. This CDR3 has 17 residues. Germline CDR1 SGHVS, CDR2 FQNEAQ. The V gene end was trimmed by 5 bases and the J gene end by 8 bases; junction bases not matched to a gene: 11. As DNA, the CDR3 is TGTGCCAGCAGCGTCTTGACTAGCGGGAGGGCCGTGGATGAGCAGTTCTTC. Translation gives CASSVLTSGRAVDEQFF.